Below are 12 T cell receptor beta chains sequenced from a single sample in a study of cytomegalovirus exposure and HLA in healthy donors. In the PCR, 60 Vbeta and 13 Jbeta primers were used. Profiled with immunoSEQ multiplex PCR; TCRdb holds only in-frame clones, not every one. Of 100,000 to 150,000 clones listed, approximately 8% are singletons. Specimen: PBMCs. These TCRs come from a woman in her thirties or forties in good health and CMV-seropositive.

The CDR3 loop is CASSPGLRGLNEKLFF. The CDR3 nucleotides are TGTGCCAGCAGTCCTGGCTTACGTGGACTTAATGAAAAACTGTTTTTT. The rearrangement uses TRBV5-6 and TRBJ1-4; D is unresolved. The CDR3 consists of 16 residues. The germline CDR1 and CDR2 sequences are SGHDT and YYEEEE. V was trimmed by 5 bases and J by 4 bases, leaving 18 bases between them.

This sequence joins TRBV19 and TRBJ1-5; D remains ambiguous. From germline, CDR1 is LNHDA and CDR2 SQIVND (reference sequence). V was clipped by 6 bases and J by 4 bases, with 7 bases between them. The CDR3 has 12 residues. The CDR3 sequence: CASSPVNQPQHF. DNA of the CDR3: TGTGCCAGTAGCCCTGTAAATCAGCCCCAGCATTTT.

This chain uses TRBV6-4 with TRBJ1-5; D not resolved. Trimming took off 5 bases at V and 6 bases at J, with 11 bases between the two ends. The CDR3 has 13 amino acids. The germline V gene encodes CDR1 MRHNA and CDR2 SNTAGT. In DNA, the CDR3 is TGTGCCAGCAGTCATGAGGTGGGTCAGCCCCAGCATTTT. It codes for CASSHEVGQPQHF.

A few counts support this clone. V and J are TRBV6-1 and TRBJ1-4; TRBD1 matches 7 bases. This CDR3 is 14 amino acids long. The V gene end was trimmed by 4 bases and the J gene end by 6 bases; junction bases not matched to a gene: 5. Per the germline V gene, CDR1 is MNHNS and CDR2 is SASEGT. The CDR3 region is CASSAPGGHEKLFF. The DNA of the CDR3 is TGTGCCAGCAGTGCCCCAGGGGGACATGAAAAACTGTTTTTT.

In this sample, this clone turned up a few times. The gene calls are TRBV6-5 and TRBJ1-2; 9 nucleotides match TRBD1. V lost 6 bases to trimming and J lost 8 bases; unmatched junction nucleotides: 4. The CDR3 contains 12 residues. From germline, CDR1 is MNHEY and CDR2 SVGAGI. The CDR3, as DNA: TGTGCCAGCAGGGAGACAGGGGGAGGCTACACCTTC. Its protein is CASRETGGGYTF.

This clone was counted between two and nine times. Here the CDR3 DNA reads TGTGCCACCAGCAGAGGGGGAGCCCTAGGGACTGAAGCTTTCTTT. The encoded protein is CATSRGGALGTEAFF. V usage is TRBV15 and J usage is TRBJ1-1; D remains ambiguous. CDR1 is LNHNV, CDR2 YYDKDF, per germline (reference sequence). The ends were cut back, 1 base at V and 5 bases at J, with 14 bases in the middle. The CDR3 totals 15 residues.

This clone turned up a few times. This chain links TRBV5-1 with TRBJ1-1; D is unclear. The length of the CDR3 is 14 residues. V gave up 0 bases and J gave up 3 bases, with 9 bases separating them. CDR1 and CDR2 (germline): SGHRS, YFSETQ. The CDR3 reads CASSLAWRDTEAFF. The DNA of the CDR3 is TGCGCCAGCAGCTTGGCCTGGAGAGACACTGAAGCTTTCTTT.

The V call is TRBV15, the J call TRBJ1-2, with D possibly being TRBD1 (5 bases). Per germline, CDR1 LNHNV and CDR2 YYDKDF (reference sequence). This CDR3 region has 14 residues. Trimming pared 7 bases from V and 5 bases from J, leaving 17 bases between. CDR3 DNA sequence: TGTGCCACCACCCAGGACAAGGGCCAATATGGCTACACCTTC. Amino acid sequence: CATTQDKGQYGYTF.

The sample holds a few counts of this clone. The chain is built from TRBV7-8 and TRBJ1-1; D remains ambiguous. The ends were cut back, 6 bases at V and 5 bases at J, with 13 bases in the middle. Germline V CDR1 and CDR2: SGHVS, FQNEAQ. The CDR3 consists of 13 residues. In nucleotides, the CDR3 is TGTGCCAGCAGTTATCGCACCGGGACTGAAGCTTTCTTT. Translating it yields CASSYRTGTEAFF. Looking up the rest from reference TRBV7-8 and TRBJ1-1 gives the full variable domain: GAGVSQSPRYKVAKRGQDVALRCDPISGHVSLFWYQQALGQGPEFLTYFQNEAQLDKSGLPSDRFFAERPEGSVSTLKIQRTQQEDSAVYLCASSYRTGTEAFFGQGTRLTVV.

The V call is TRBV7-6, the J call TRBJ2-7; TRBD2 might be the D (7 bases). Trimming shortened V by 6 bases and J by 2 bases, and 17 bases separated the two germline ends. The CDR3 has 15 amino acids. Germline CDR1 SGHVS, CDR2 FNYEAQ. This chain's CDR3 is CASSPGRGNTYEQYF. The CDR3 DNA is TGTGCCAGCAGTCCTGGGAGGGGGAATACCTACGAGCAGTACTTC.

This clone was recorded a few times. The J gene is TRBJ1-1, the V gene TRBV11-2; 7 bases are a match to TRBD1. The junction had 16 bases not matched to a gene; V was cut back by 5 bases and J by 10 bases. This CDR3 region has 15 residues. Germline values: CDR1 SGHAT, CDR2 FQNNGV. CDR3 region: CASSPRRDREVGAFF. CDR3 nucleotide sequence: TGTGCCAGCAGCCCCCGCAGAGACAGGGAGGTCGGAGCTTTCTTT.

This clone was detected a few times. CDR3 sequence: CASSQGQGDLYGYTF. CDR3 nucleotide sequence: TGTGCCAGCAGTCAAGGACAGGGGGACCTATATGGCTACACCTTC. The chain links TRBV6-6 to TRBJ1-2, with 10 bases that match TRBD1. Germline loops: CDR1 MNHNY, CDR2 SVGAGI (reference sequence). With V trimmed by 5 bases and J by 5 bases, 8 bases remained unmatched. The CDR3 spans 15 residues.